One sample yielded the 3 T cell receptor beta chains listed below, sequenced in a study of blood T cell repertoires in COVID-19. The protocol was immunoSEQ multiplex PCR, while the TCRdb copy is restricted to in-frame clones and leaves out a portion. Of 330,000 or so clones listed, 80% to 90% are singletons. The sequenced sample consisted of PBMCs or T cells enriched from blood (not recorded which). All receptors derive from a man under 40 who had recovered from COVID-19.

The CDR3: CAWSAGFEQYF. The CDR3 DNA follows: TGTGCCTGGAGTGCGGGGTTCGAGCAGTACTTC. The chain links TRBV30 to TRBJ2-7, with D perhaps TRBD2 (5 bases). Between the trimmed V and J ends, which lost 1 base and 6 bases, there was a span of 7 bases. The germline gives CDR1 GTSNPN, CDR2 SVGIG (reference sequence). This CDR3 has 11 residues.

The chain joins TRBV6-5 to TRBJ1-5, with D perhaps matching TRBD1 (5 bases). The CDR3 is made up of 14 amino acids. V lost 2 bases, J lost 10 bases, and 15 bases lay in between. Germline V gene sequence: CDR1 MNHEY, CDR2 SVGAGI. CDR3 sequence: CASSYEAGPFPQHF. For the CDR3, the DNA is TGTGCCAGCAGTTACGAGGCAGGGCCGTTTCCCCAGCATTTT.

The chain uses TRBV2 and TRBJ2-6, with D uncertain. The V gene's germline CDR1 is SNHLY and CDR2 FYNNEI. Trimming took 6 bases from V and 0 from J, leaving 6 bases between them. The CDR3 sequence is 14 residues long. The CDR3 spells CASRPGSGANVLTF. Written as DNA, the CDR3 is TGTGCCAGCAGGCCGGGCTCTGGGGCCAACGTCCTGACTTTC.